This is a list of T cell receptor beta chains from one sample in a study of blood T cell repertoires in COVID-19. Sequenced by immunoSEQ multiplex PCR; TCRdb stores in-frame clones only, minus some. Of roughly 280,000 clones listed, 86% are singletons. Specimen: peripheral blood. The receptors were gathered from a man in his forties or fifties with active or convalescent COVID-19. CDR3s leave out the opening cysteine and the closing phenylalanine or tryptophan.

TRBV5-5	TRBJ2-5	ASTPAAGGQETQY
TRBV6-5	TRBJ2-7	ASSSRTVRGYEQY
TRBV28	TRBJ2-7	ASSRDRVPGGYEQY
TRBV5-1	TRBJ2-5	ASNPGQGEETQY
TRBV12-3/TRBV12-4	TRBJ2-3	ASRTPPRDTQY
TRBV6-5	TRBJ2-7	ASRGTGGVEQY
TRBV28	TRBJ1-6	ASIRGDNSPLH
TRBV2	TRBJ1-1	ASSVSGQGKTEAF
TRBV30	TRBJ2-7	AWSVLEGEQY
TRBV6-2/TRBV6-3	TRBJ2-1	ASSLAGEGGYEQF
TRBV11-3	TRBJ2-1	ASSLDVTSGGAYNEQF
TRBV5-6	TRBJ2-7	ASSLNGGLAGYEQY
TRBV27	TRBJ2-1	ASRLGLAGVSEQF
TRBV30	TRBJ1-1	AWAGGHIEAF
TRBV25-1	TRBJ1-4	ASSSGTVNEKLF
TRBV3-1/TRBV3-2	TRBJ1-4	ASSLTDSANEKLF
TRBV5-6	TRBJ2-7	ASSDTLSSYEQY
TRBV5-4	TRBJ1-6	ASSPEASNSPLH
TRBV4-2	TRBJ2-2	ASSQDRVSGRAGTGELF
TRBV7-3	TRBJ2-3	ASSLTSGGRDTQY
TRBV7-3	TRBJ2-2	ASSLDRGTGELF
TRBV13	TRBJ2-1	ASSPPTGVNEQF